The source of this TCR beta chain is a study of cytotoxic CD8 clonotypes in ibrutinib-treated CLL (dated by TCRdb to the early 2020s). At the level of the whole study: The cohort had 11 relapsed/refractory and under 16 treatment-naive patients; fewer than 18 were IGHV unmutated. Partial responses were observed in 24 patients and complete responses in 2; after a median follow-up of 68 months, remission was maintained in about 15 patients and progression was observed in approximately twelve. The response samples were drawn at a median of around eleven months into treatment, with a range of roughly 6 to 36 months. Samples averaged about 260,000 productive templates and around 91,000 productive rearrangements. Of the approximately 87 participants in the trial, roughly 25 had longitudinal samples available. Cryopreserved peripheral blood mononuclear cells were obtained prior to treatment, at the time of response, and at either disease progression or sustained remission. All remission and progressive disease samples were collected while patients were still receiving ibrutinib. Findings and caveats that apply to the study as a whole: Sampling times were not matched between sustained-remission and progressing patients, and lymph node repertoires were not studied. Clonality increased at ibrutinib response, stayed stable in sustained remission, and fell back toward baseline at progression. Public clonotypes were found to be uncommon and were observed to contract or remain stable during treatment; the increase in clonality was shown to reflect expansion of private clonotypes at ibrutinib response. Baseline clonality was found to be higher than that of age-matched healthy donors and was strongly correlated with circulating CD8+ T-cell counts.

A MiSeq instrument was used for deep resolution sequencing, which targeted depths ranging from 1 in 1 million up to 1 in 200,000 T cells, with coverage averaging 10x for each clonotype. The immunoSEQ hsTCRB Kit was used to generate the TCR beta libraries. The study's own analysis went as follows. The data were analyzed with ImmunoSEQ Analyzer and ImmunoSEQ Data Assistant, and V, D and J gene assignments followed IMGT definitions. Clonality, which ranges from 0 to 1, was calculated by subtracting the normalized Shannon entropy of productive rearrangement frequencies from one. Only overrepresented clonotypes making up at least 0.05% of the repertoire of each patient were included in the public clonotype analysis. Thirteen repertoires from age-matched healthy donors, obtained from immuneACCESS, served as clonality controls. As stored in TCRdb, this immuneACCESS dataset retains in-frame rearrangements with V and J assigned. A fraction of the clones does not appear; measured against another copy, unresolved V genes explain less than half of the discrepancy, and the remainder lacks a known reason. The V and J calls and clone size come from that table; D and trimming were worked out from the DNA. The sample table shows around 70,000 clones, and 75% to 95% are seen once. 3% to 3.5% of the sample rests with the top ten.

The sample's time point, from its label and the paper: about 11 months on ibrutinib. For TCR beta library preparation, around 2 micrograms of genomic DNA were isolated from cryopreserved PBMCs. High-throughput TCR beta sequencing was performed on longitudinal blood samples from CLL patients receiving ibrutinib monotherapy. Patients were enrolled in a phase 2 open-label single-center ibrutinib monotherapy trial. Germline trimming: 5 bases from V, 0 bases from J; junction bases outside gene matches: 8. The cysteine opens and the phenylalanine closes a CDR3 of 16 amino acids. This entry keeps only the CDR3 DNA: 48 bases, framed from base 1. Based on the germline V gene, the CDR1 and CDR2 sequences are SGHTA and FQGTGA. The table lists this clone with a few counts. This clone's antigen is unknown. Base qualities are not provided; no much larger clone lies one nucleotide away.

The sequence is built from TRBV7-3 and TRBJ1-2; 8 nucleotides in the junction match TRBD1. The source material was PBMCs, sampled after 12 months of ibrutinib treatment. The clonotype originates from a human donor with chronic lymphocytic leukemia. For the CDR3, the sequence is CASSLQGTGTNYGYTF. The bases read TGTGCCAGCAGCCTTCAAGGGACAGGAACTAACTATGGCTACACCTTC.